Below, 18 T cell receptor beta chains from the same sample are listed, as sequenced in a study of shared T cell receptors in the human thymus. Sequencing used immunoSEQ multiplex PCR; TCRdb keeps in-frame clones, though not all of them. The sample has just under 550,000 clones; around 82% are singletons. These data were also filed under a second study, of human thymus T cells.

Sequencing was performed on thymocytes. These receptors were collected from a boy younger than two with a congenital heart defect.

The V gene is TRBV29-1, the J gene TRBJ1-2; the D gene is possibly TRBD1 (6 bases). This CDR3 is 13 amino acids long. The germline V gene has CDR1 SQVTM and CDR2 ANQGSEA. V was trimmed by 7 bases and J by 8 bases, leaving 20 bases between them. CDR3 loop: CSAAGPRGGGYTF. Here the CDR3 DNA reads TGCAGCGCCGCCGGGCCTCGGGGGGGCGGCTACACCTTC.

Concerning this clone itself: The sample contains more than one DNA sequence encoding this CDR3. The chain couples TRBV7-9 to TRBJ2-3; no reliable D call. This CDR3 comprises 12 residues. V was cut by 4 bases and J by 6 bases, with 8 bases left in between. The germline gives CDR1 SEHNR, CDR2 FQNEAQ (reference sequence). This CDR3 reads CASSSKADTQYF. Written as DNA, the CDR3 is TGTGCCAGCAGCTCAAAAGCGGATACGCAGTATTTT.

CDR3: CASSEIWSVHEQYF. The CDR3 nucleotides are TGTGCCAGCAGTGAAATATGGTCAGTCCACGAGCAGTACTTC. The gene calls are TRBV25-1 and TRBJ2-7; D gene ambiguous. The germline gives CDR1 MGHDK, CDR2 SYGVNS. V shed 2 bases and J shed 5 bases, with 13 bases lying between them. The CDR3 spans 14 residues.

J is TRBJ2-1 and V is TRBV7-8; 11 nucleotides agree with TRBD2. CDR1 SGHVS and CDR2 FQNEAQ come from the germline V gene. The CDR3 loop spans 17 amino acids. Unmatched junction bases numbered 14, after V lost 5 bases and J lost 8 bases. Here the CDR3 DNA reads TGTGCCAGCAGCCTAAAAACTAGCGGGAGACCTAGGTATGAGCAGTTCTTC. Translated, it gives CASSLKTSGRPRYEQFF.

The J gene is TRBJ2-1, the V gene TRBV7-9, with TRBD2 matching 7 bases. CDR1 and CDR2 (germline): SEHNR, FQNEAQ (reference sequence). The CDR3 is made up of 14 amino acids. The V segment lost 5 bases and the J segment 8 bases; nucleotides outside the gene matches: 9. CDR3: CASSRTSGMDEQFF. In DNA, the CDR3 is TGTGCCAGCAGCCGGACTAGTGGGATGGATGAGCAGTTCTTC.

V and J are TRBV6-6 and TRBJ2-7; possibly TRBD2 for D (6 bases). From germline, CDR1 is MNHNY and CDR2 SVGAGI (reference sequence). V was clipped by 5 bases and J by 3 bases, with 17 bases between them. The CDR3 spans 15 residues. CDR3 sequence (DNA): TGTGCCAGCAGTGTATTCGGGGAGGCGCTCTACGAGCAGTACTTC. Amino acids: CASSVFGEALYEQYF.

This sequence joins TRBV10-2 and TRBJ2-7, with 11 bases lining up with TRBD2. Germline V CDR1 and CDR2: WSHSY, SAAADI. V was clipped by 3 bases and J by 2 bases; unmatched bases: 3. The CDR3 runs 15 residues. Here the CDR3 reads CASSESSGRAYEQYF. CDR3 DNA: TGCGCCAGCAGTGAAAGTAGCGGGAGGGCCTACGAGCAGTACTTC.

This clone was detected once. V and J are TRBV6-5 and TRBJ2-6; 8 bases align to TRBD1. Germline CDR1 MNHEY, CDR2 SVGAGI. Trimming removed 6 bases from V and 5 bases from J; junction bases left unmatched: 6. This CDR3 comprises 15 residues. DNA of the CDR3: TGTGCCAGCAGGACCGGGACAGGTTGGGCCAACGTCCTGACTTTC. Residues: CASRTGTGWANVLTF.

The chain couples TRBV7-8 to TRBJ2-2; TRBD1 is a possible D gene (6 bases). The CDR3 totals 14 residues. V lost 2 bases to trimming and J lost 3 bases, with 7 bases between them. Germline-derived CDR1 and CDR2 are SGHVS and FQNEAQ. The CDR3: CASSLTGYTGELFF. CDR3 DNA sequence: TGTGCCAGCAGCTTAACAGGGTACACCGGGGAGCTGTTTTTT.

A few counts support this clone. The chain is built from TRBV4-2 and TRBJ2-3, with D unresolved. Germline V CDR1 and CDR2: LGHNA, YNFKEQ. The V gene lost 1 base and the J gene lost 6 bases, with 8 bases spanning the gap. The CDR3 is made up of 13 amino acids. The chain's CDR3 is CASSQVTGDTQYF. CDR3 coding DNA: TGTGCCAGCAGCCAAGTAACTGGTGATACGCAGTATTTT.

This clone was seen only a few times. The V gene is TRBV2, the J gene TRBJ1-2; tentative D call: TRBD1 (5 bases). V was cut by 6 bases and J by 5 bases, with 19 bases left in between. CDR3 length: 15 residues. Germline V CDR1 and CDR2: SNHLY, FYNNEI. CDR3 DNA: TGTGCCAGCAGCGACTGGGTCGGGGGAATGTATGGCTACACCTTC. It encodes CASSDWVGGMYGYTF.

The rearrangement links TRBV7-2 to TRBJ1-2, with a possible D match to TRBD1 (5 bases). Trimming stripped 0 bases from V and 2 bases from J, with 10 bases between. This CDR3 contains 15 residues. The germline gives CDR1 SGHTA, CDR2 FQGNSA. CDR3 protein: CASSLARGTNYGYTF. DNA of the CDR3: TGTGCCAGCAGCTTAGCGCGGGGGACCAACTATGGCTACACCTTC.

This rearrangement joins TRBV5-1 to TRBJ2-1, with 14 bases matching TRBD2. The V segment lost 4 bases and the J segment 9 bases; nucleotides outside the gene matches: 9. The CDR3 has 16 amino acids. CDR1 SGHRS and CDR2 YFSETQ come from the germline V gene. CDR3 sequence reads: CASSPGLAGVMGEQFF. The CDR3 DNA is TGCGCCAGCAGCCCGGGACTAGCGGGAGTTATGGGTGAGCAGTTCTTC.

V usage is TRBV5-1 and J usage is TRBJ1-4, with D possibly being TRBD1 (5 bases). V was shortened by 4 bases and J by 0 bases, with 13 bases between the two germline ends. CDR1 SGHRS and CDR2 YFSETQ come from the germline V gene. The CDR3 consists of 16 residues. DNA for the CDR3: TGCGCCAGCAGCCATGGGGAGGGGACAACTAATGAAAAACTGTTTTTT. Translated: CASSHGEGTTNEKLFF.

The J gene is TRBJ2-1, the V gene TRBV9; TRBD1 aligns across 7 bases. The length of the CDR3 is 18 residues. Losses at the gene ends were 0 bases for V and 6 bases for J; bases not matched to a gene: 15. CDR1 is SGDLS, CDR2 YYNGEE, per germline. The CDR3 DNA follows: TGTGCCAGCAGCGTAGCTTCCGCTAGCAGGGGGAAGGGCAATGAGCAGTTCTTC. It translates to CASSVASASRGKGNEQFF.

The rearrangement joins TRBV7-3 to TRBJ2-5; TRBD2 agrees at 14 bases. Germline values: CDR1 SGHTA, CDR2 FQGTGA. J was trimmed by 2 bases and V by 1 base; bases with no gene match: 15. The length of the CDR3 is 21 residues. The CDR3 loop is CASSLRGKVTSGRVPQETQYF. The DNA for the CDR3 is TGTGCCAGCAGCTTAAGGGGCAAAGTGACTAGCGGGAGGGTCCCTCAAGAGACCCAGTACTTC.

This chain links TRBV7-9 with TRBJ2-7; TRBD1 matches 7 bases. This CDR3 has 15 residues. With V trimmed by 3 bases and J by 2 bases, 7 bases remained unmatched. The germline CDR1 and CDR2 sequences are SEHNR and FQNEAQ (reference sequence). CDR3 coding DNA: TGTGCCAGCAGCTTGGCTACAGGGGCCGCCTACGAGCAGTACTTC. Its protein product is CASSLATGAAYEQYF.

V usage is TRBV25-1 and J usage is TRBJ1-2; 8 nucleotides align to TRBD1. Germline V gene sequence: CDR1 MGHDK, CDR2 SYGVNS. The CDR3 runs 15 residues. The ends lost 5 bases at V and 6 bases at J; junction bases unmatched: 11. CDR3 DNA sequence: TGTGCCAGCAGTATATCTTACAGGGGGGCCCATGGCTACACCTTC. Residues: CASSISYRGAHGYTF.